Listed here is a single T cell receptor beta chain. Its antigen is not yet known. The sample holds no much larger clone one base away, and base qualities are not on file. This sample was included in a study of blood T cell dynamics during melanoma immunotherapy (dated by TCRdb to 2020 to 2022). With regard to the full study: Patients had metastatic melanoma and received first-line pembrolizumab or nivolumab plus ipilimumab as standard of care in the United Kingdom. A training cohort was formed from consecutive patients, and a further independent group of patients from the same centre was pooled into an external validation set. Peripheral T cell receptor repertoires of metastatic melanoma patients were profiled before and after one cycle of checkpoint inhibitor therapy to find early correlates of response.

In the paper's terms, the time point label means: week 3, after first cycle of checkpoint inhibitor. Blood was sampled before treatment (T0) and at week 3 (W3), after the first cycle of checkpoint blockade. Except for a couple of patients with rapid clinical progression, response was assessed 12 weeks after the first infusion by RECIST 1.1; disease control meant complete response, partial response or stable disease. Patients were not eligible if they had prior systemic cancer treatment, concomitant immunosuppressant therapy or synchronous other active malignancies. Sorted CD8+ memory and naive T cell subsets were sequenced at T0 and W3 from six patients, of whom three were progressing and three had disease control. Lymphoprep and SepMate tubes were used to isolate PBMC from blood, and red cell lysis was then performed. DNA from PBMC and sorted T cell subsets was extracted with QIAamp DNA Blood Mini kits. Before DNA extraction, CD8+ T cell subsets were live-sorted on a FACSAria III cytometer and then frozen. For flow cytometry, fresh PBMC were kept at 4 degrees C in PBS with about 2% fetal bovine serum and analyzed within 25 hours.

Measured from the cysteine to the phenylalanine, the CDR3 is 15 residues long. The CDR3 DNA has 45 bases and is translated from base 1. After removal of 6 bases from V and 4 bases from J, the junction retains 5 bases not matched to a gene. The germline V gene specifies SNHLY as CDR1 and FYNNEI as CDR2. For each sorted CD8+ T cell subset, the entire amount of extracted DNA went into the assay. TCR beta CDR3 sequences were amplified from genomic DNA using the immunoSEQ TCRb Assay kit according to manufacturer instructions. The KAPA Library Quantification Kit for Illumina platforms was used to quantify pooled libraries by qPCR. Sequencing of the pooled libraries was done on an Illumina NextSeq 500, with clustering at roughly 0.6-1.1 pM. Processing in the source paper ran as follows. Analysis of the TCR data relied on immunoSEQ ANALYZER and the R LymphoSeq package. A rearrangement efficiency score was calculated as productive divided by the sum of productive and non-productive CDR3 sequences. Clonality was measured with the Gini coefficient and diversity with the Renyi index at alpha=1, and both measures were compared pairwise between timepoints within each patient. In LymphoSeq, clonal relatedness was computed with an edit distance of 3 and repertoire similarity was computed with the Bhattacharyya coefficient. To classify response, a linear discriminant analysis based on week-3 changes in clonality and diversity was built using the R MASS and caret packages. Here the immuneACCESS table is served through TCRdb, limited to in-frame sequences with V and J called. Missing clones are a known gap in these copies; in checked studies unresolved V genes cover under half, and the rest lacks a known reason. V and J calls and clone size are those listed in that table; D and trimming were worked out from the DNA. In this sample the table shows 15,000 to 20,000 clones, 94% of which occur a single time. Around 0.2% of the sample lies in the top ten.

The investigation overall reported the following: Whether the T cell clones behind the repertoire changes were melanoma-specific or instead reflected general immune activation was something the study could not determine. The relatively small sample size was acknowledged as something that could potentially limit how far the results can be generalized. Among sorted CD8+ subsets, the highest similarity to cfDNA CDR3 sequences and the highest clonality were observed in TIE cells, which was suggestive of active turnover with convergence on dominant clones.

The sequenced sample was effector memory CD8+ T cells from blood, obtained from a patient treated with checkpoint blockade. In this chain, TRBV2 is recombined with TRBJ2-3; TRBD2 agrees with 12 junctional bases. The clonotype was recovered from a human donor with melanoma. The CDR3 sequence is CASRRLAGEADTQYF. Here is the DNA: TGTGCCAGCAGGAGACTAGCGGGAGAAGCAGATACGCAGTATTTT. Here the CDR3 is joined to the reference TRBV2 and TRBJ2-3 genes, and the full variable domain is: EPEVTQTPSHQVTQMGQEVILRCVPISNHLYFYWYRQILGQKVEFLVSFYNNEISEKSEIFDDQFSVERPDGSNFTLKIRSTKLEDSAMYFCASRRLAGEADTQYFGPGTRLTVL.